The 32 T cell receptor beta chains presented below share a single source sample, sequenced in a study of response to subunit inactivated influenza vaccine (dated by TCRdb to between 2018 and 2020). Library creation used RT-PCR. Sequencing used an Illumina HiSeq 2500. In-frame beta chains were kept once TCRdb had trimmed the public reads at Q25 with fastp and called clones with MiXCR. When rows share a CDR3 protein, they turn into one entry using the most common DNA and genes. Present in this sample are 650,000 to 800,000 distinct CDR3 sequences, 15% to 20% of which were seen just once. The ten top clones hold about a tenth of the sample. Sequenced material: PBMCs from blood, taken roughly 5 days after vaccination. The receptors were gathered from a man aged 45-65 years who received an inactivated influenza vaccine. Donor details come from another sample of the same person, matched by shared clones.

This chain uses TRBV5-1 with TRBJ1-2, with D possibly matching TRBD1 (5 bases). The V end was cut by 1 base, the J end by 8 bases, with 18 bases between. Per germline, CDR1 SGHRS and CDR2 YFSETQ. The CDR3 contains 15 residues. In DNA form, the CDR3 reads TGCGCCAGCAGCTTGCCCAATCAGGGTATAAAAGGCTACACCTTC. It specifies CASSLPNQGIKGYTF.

V gene TRBV10-3 combines with J gene TRBJ2-3; tentative D call: TRBD1 (5 bases). Germline loops: CDR1 ENHRY, CDR2 SYGVKD. Between the trimmed V and J ends, which lost 0 bases and 6 bases, there was a span of 13 bases. This CDR3 region has 15 residues. The CDR3: CAISESSQGKDTQYF. CDR3 in DNA: TGTGCCATCAGTGAGTCGTCTCAGGGCAAGGATACGCAGTATTTT.

This clonotype was observed many times. In nucleotides, the CDR3 is TGTGCCAGCAGTTTACTCGTTGAGCAGTTCTTC. Its protein is CASSLLVEQFF. The V call is TRBV12-3 or TRBV12-4, the J call TRBJ2-1, with D unresolved. The CDR3 runs 11 residues. Trimming removed 2 bases at V and 9 bases at J, with 5 bases between.

In this sample, this clonotype turned up many times. CDR3: CASSFMDQETQYF. In DNA, the CDR3 is TGCGCCAGCAGCTTTATGGACCAAGAGACCCAGTACTTC. The V call is TRBV5-1, the J call TRBJ2-5; D is unresolved. Germline values: CDR1 SGHRS, CDR2 YFSETQ. The V and J ends lost 2 bases and 0 bases respectively, with 5 bases between them. This CDR3 spans 13 amino acids.

At least ten counts were recorded for this clonotype. This rearrangement joins TRBV20-1 to TRBJ2-3; 12 bases agree with TRBD2. CDR3 length: 15 amino acids. The germline V gene has CDR1 DFQATT and CDR2 SNEGSKA (reference sequence). The ends lost 5 bases at V and 2 bases at J; junction bases unmatched: 5. CDR3 region: CSARGLAGLTDTQYF. The CDR3 DNA follows: TGCAGTGCTCGAGGACTAGCGGGGCTCACAGATACGCAGTATTTT.

A few counts support this clonotype. J is TRBJ2-2 and V is TRBV29-1, with 13 bases matching TRBD2. The CDR3 is 13 residues long. The V gene end was trimmed by 7 bases and the J gene end by 7 bases; junction bases not matched to a gene: 3. Germline V gives CDR1 SQVTM, CDR2 ANQGSEA. As DNA, the CDR3 is TGCAGCGCCGGACTAGCGGGGGTCGGGGAGCTGTTTTTT. It specifies CSAGLAGVGELFF.

This clonotype was seen more than once but under ten times. The V and J genes are TRBV4-2 and TRBJ2-2; no firm D call. V was trimmed by 0 bases and J by 4 bases, leaving 6 bases between them. The CDR3 is made up of 14 amino acids. Germline lookup yields CDR1 LGHNA and CDR2 YNFKEQ. The CDR3 loop reads CASSQDLVTGELFF. CDR3 DNA: TGTGCCAGCAGCCAAGATTTGGTCACCGGGGAGCTGTTTTTT.

This clonotype has at least ten counts. This sequence joins TRBV20-1 and TRBJ1-2; D not resolved. CDR3 size: 11 residues. Trimming took 1 base from V and 6 from J, leaving 6 bases between them. Per germline, CDR1 DFQATT and CDR2 SNEGSKA (reference sequence). The CDR3 protein is CSARGLDGYTF. CDR3 in DNA: TGCAGTGCTAGAGGTCTTGATGGCTACACCTTC.

The rearrangement links TRBV4-3 to TRBJ2-6; D remains ambiguous. The germline gives CDR1 LGHNA, CDR2 YSLEER. This CDR3 is 14 amino acids long. With 1 base removed from V and 6 bases from J, the gap between germline ends came to 7 bases. The CDR3 nucleotides read TGCGCCAGCAGCCAAGGGGCTGAGGCCAACGTCCTGACTTTC. It yields the protein CASSQGAEANVLTF.

This clonotype has more than one count but fewer than ten. V and J are TRBV5-1 and TRBJ2-1, with D tentatively TRBD1 or TRBD2 (5 bases each). V was clipped by 0 bases and J by 9 bases, with 13 bases between them. This CDR3 spans 14 amino acids. The germline CDR1 and CDR2 sequences are SGHRS and YFSETQ. The DNA for the CDR3 is TGCGCCAGCAGCTTGGCCTTCGGGACGACTGAGCAGTTCTTC. Its translation is CASSLAFGTTEQFF.

This clonotype was seen a handful of times. The germline gene is not matched at one end of the junction; a read error may be the cause. J is TRBJ2-7 and V is TRBV3-1; D remains unclear. Germline values: CDR1 LGHDT, CDR2 YNNKEL (reference sequence). The CDR3 sequence is 13 residues long. In DNA form, the CDR3 reads TGTGCCAGCAGCCAACGACGCTCCCACGAGCAGTACTTC. Amino acids: CASSQRRSHEQYF.

This clonotype was counted between two and nine times. For the CDR3, the DNA is TGTGCCAGCCGATTCGGACAGGCCTACGAGCAGTACTTC. It translates to CASRFGQAYEQYF. The chain employs TRBV6-1 and TRBJ2-7, with 7 bases aligning to TRBD1. CDR3 length: 13 residues. Trimming at V came to 8 bases and at J to 2 bases, leaving 6 bases not matched to a gene. The germline gives CDR1 MNHNS, CDR2 SASEGT.

The chain is built from TRBV6-5 and TRBJ2-2; no definite D call. The germline gives CDR1 MNHEY, CDR2 SVGAGI. This CDR3 has 15 amino acids. V was clipped by 3 bases and J by 6 bases, with 14 bases between them. Here the CDR3 DNA reads TGTGCCAGCAGTTATAGTCAGCCACGCGCCGGGGAGCTGTTTTTT. This encodes CASSYSQPRAGELFF.

The V and J genes are TRBV19 and TRBJ1-1; D possibly corresponds to TRBD1 (5 bases). Germline V gene sequence: CDR1 LNHDA, CDR2 SQIVND (reference sequence). The CDR3 is 14 residues long. V lost 6 bases and J 1 base, leaving 12 bases between the germline ends. CDR3 protein: CASSEVGTNTEAFF. The CDR3 DNA reads TGTGCCAGTAGCGAGGTGGGGACGAACACTGAAGCTTTCTTT.

This clonotype was counted a few times. The chain employs TRBV7-9 and TRBJ1-2, with no clear D. The germline CDR1 and CDR2 sequences are SEHNR and FQNEAQ (reference sequence). The CDR3 spans 14 residues. Trimming removed 5 bases at V and 3 bases at J, with 13 bases between. The CDR3 spells CASSNTSIYYGYTF. The CDR3 nucleotides are TGTGCCAGCAGCAACACATCAATCTACTATGGCTACACCTTC.

By its share, this clonotype is medium-sized. The V call is TRBV24-1, the J call TRBJ2-3, with TRBD2 matching 7 bases. Per germline, CDR1 KGHDR and CDR2 SFDVKD. There are 15 residues in the CDR3. J was trimmed by 3 bases and V by 5 bases; bases with no gene match: 7. The CDR3 bases are TGTGCCACCAGTGTCTTCGGCGGGGGAACAGATACGCAGTATTTT. The encoded protein is CATSVFGGGTDTQYF.

CDR3 bases: TGCAGTGCTAGTCCCAGGGGATTAGGCTACACCTTC. It translates to CSASPRGLGYTF. The chain joins TRBV20-1 to TRBJ1-2; possibly TRBD1 for D (6 bases). The germline V and J ends were trimmed by 3 bases and 8 bases, with 13 bases remaining between them. Per germline, CDR1 DFQATT and CDR2 SNEGSKA (reference sequence). CDR3 length: 12 residues.

This clonotype was seen many times. The chain uses TRBV12-3 or TRBV12-4 and TRBJ1-2, with D perhaps TRBD1 (5 bases). Trimming took off 3 bases at V and 3 bases at J, with 8 bases between the two ends. This CDR3 has 13 amino acids. The CDR3 region has the DNA TGTGCCAGCAGTTTTGGGGGGGACTATGGCTACACCTTC. Residues: CASSFGGDYGYTF.

Only a few counts were recorded for this clonotype. The chain links TRBV28 to TRBJ2-3; D perhaps matches TRBD2 (5 bases). The germline V gene has CDR1 MDHEN and CDR2 SYDVKM. The CDR3 is 12 residues long. V dropped 10 bases and J dropped 5 bases, with 13 bases sitting between them. CDR3 amino acids: CATTGWEDTQYF. In nucleotides, the CDR3 is TGTGCCACTACGGGGTGGGAAGATACGCAGTATTTT. Full variable domain (rest looked up from reference TRBV28 and TRBJ2-3): DVKVTQSSRYLVKRTGEKVFLECVQDMDHENMFWYRQDPGLGLRLIYFSYDVKMKEKGDIPEGYSVSREKKERFSLILESASTNQTSMYLCATTGWEDTQYFGPGTRLTVL.

The J gene is TRBJ1-4, the V gene TRBV4-2; weak D call: TRBD1 (6 bases). The CDR3 contains 16 residues. The germline gives CDR1 LGHNA, CDR2 YNFKEQ. Trimming left V 3 bases short and J 5 bases short, with 16 bases between. The CDR3 sequence: CASSHATGSGNEKLFF. In DNA form, the CDR3 reads TGTGCCAGCAGCCATGCTACAGGGTCAGGGAATGAAAAACTGTTTTTT.

The sample holds a few counts of this clonotype. This CDR3 is CASSAGQGGGELFF. The CDR3, as DNA: TGCGCCAGCAGCGCGGGACAGGGCGGCGGGGAGCTGTTTTTT. This rearrangement joins TRBV5-1 to TRBJ2-2, with 9 bases matching TRBD1. CDR1 SGHRS and CDR2 YFSETQ come from the germline V gene. This CDR3 contains 14 residues. J lost 7 bases, V lost 4 bases, and 5 bases had no gene match.

This clonotype was seen only a few times. This chain links TRBV20-1 with TRBJ1-5, with a weak D call TRBD1 (6 bases). V lost 5 bases, J lost 3 bases, and 17 bases lay in between. CDR1 is DFQATT, CDR2 SNEGSKA, per germline (reference sequence). This CDR3 has 15 residues. The CDR3, as DNA: TGCAGTGCTCGGAACACAGGGAGGAACAATCAGCCCCAGCATTTT. Protein: CSARNTGRNNQPQHF.

This chain links TRBV7-3 with TRBJ2-1; the D gene could be TRBD1 or TRBD2 (6 bases each). Looked up from germline, CDR1 is SGHTA and CDR2 is FQGTGA. The CDR3 extends over 16 amino acids. V was cut by 1 base and J by 7 bases, with 17 bases left in between. As DNA, the CDR3 is TGTGCCAGCAGCTTAAATGGGGGGCAGAGGGGTAATGAGCAGTTCTTC. This gives the protein CASSLNGGQRGNEQFF.

This chain connects TRBV19 to TRBJ2-1; TRBD1 is a possible D gene (6 bases). There are 11 residues in the CDR3. The ends were cut back, 6 bases at V and 9 bases at J, with 9 bases in the middle. Germline lookup yields CDR1 LNHDA and CDR2 SQIVND (reference sequence). The CDR3 nucleotides are TGTGCCAGTAGCCACAGGGTTGAGCAGTTCTTC. Its translation: CASSHRVEQFF.

This clonotype was seen a few times. The chain links TRBV11-1 to TRBJ2-2; TRBD2 agrees at 9 bases. J lost 5 bases, V lost 3 bases, and 16 bases had no gene match. This CDR3 region has 19 residues. Germline CDR1 is SGHAT and CDR2 is FQDESV (reference sequence). The CDR3 region is CASSFPLAGAYPFTGELFF. Here the CDR3 DNA reads TGTGCCAGCAGCTTCCCTTTAGCGGGAGCATACCCTTTTACCGGGGAGCTGTTTTTT.

At least ten counts were recorded for this clonotype. The chain joins TRBV29-1 to TRBJ2-1; D not resolved. The germline V gene has CDR1 SQVTM and CDR2 ANQGSEA. V lost 5 bases and J lost 5, with 19 bases in between. The CDR3 totals 15 residues. CDR3: CSVRLTIRYDNEQFF. The DNA for the CDR3 is TGCAGCGTTAGGTTGACCATCAGATACGACAATGAGCAGTTCTTC.

The rearrangement joins TRBV27 to TRBJ2-7, with 7 positions matching TRBD2. This CDR3 spans 13 amino acids. Trimming at V came to 4 bases and at J to 6 bases, leaving 6 bases not matched to a gene. Germline CDR1 MNHEY, CDR2 SMNVEV (reference sequence). Here the CDR3 DNA reads TGTGCCAGCAGTTGGGGGAGGGGTAGCGAGCAGTACTTC. This translates into CASSWGRGSEQYF.

J is TRBJ2-6 and V is TRBV15; TRBD1 matches 7 bases. This CDR3 is built from 18 residues. V dropped 4 bases and J dropped 2; count of bases not matched to a gene: 11. From germline, CDR1 is LNHNV and CDR2 YYDKDF (reference sequence). The CDR3 sequence is CATSKHGQESAGANVLTF. The CDR3 DNA sequence: TGTGCCACCAGCAAACATGGACAGGAAAGCGCTGGGGCCAACGTCCTGACTTTC. Drawing the rest from reference TRBV15 and TRBJ2-6, the complete variable domain is DAMVIQNPRYQVTQFGKPVTLSCSQTLNHNVMYWYQQKSSQAPKLLFHYYDKDFNNEADTPDNFQSRRPNTSFCFLDIRSPGLGDTAMYLCATSKHGQESAGANVLTFGAGSRLTVL.

This chain uses TRBV5-1 with TRBJ2-2; D gene uncertain. Per the germline V gene, CDR1 is SGHRS and CDR2 is YFSETQ. V was pared by 6 bases and J by 4 bases, with 10 bases between. The CDR3 is made up of 13 amino acids. The CDR3: CASIQFVTGELFF. CDR3 DNA: TGCGCCAGCATCCAGTTTGTCACCGGGGAGCTGTTTTTT.

The rearrangement links TRBV30 to TRBJ2-1, with a possible D match to TRBD1 (6 bases). V lost 1 base and J lost 6, with 13 bases in between. CDR3 length: 14 residues. Germline V gives CDR1 GTSNPN, CDR2 SVGIG (reference sequence). The CDR3 protein is CAWSEGVFGNEQFF. The CDR3 bases are TGTGCCTGGAGTGAGGGGGTTTTCGGCAATGAGCAGTTCTTC.

The chain recombines TRBV15 with TRBJ2-6; D not certain. The length of the CDR3 is 19 residues. V was cut by 0 bases and J by 0 bases, with 15 bases left in between. Germline CDR1 is LNHNV and CDR2 is YYDKDF (reference sequence). The DNA of the CDR3 is TGTGCCACCAGCAGAGATCTCGTAGGACCAAACTCTGGGGCCAACGTCCTGACTTTC. Its protein is CATSRDLVGPNSGANVLTF.

This clonotype was detected only a few times. The V gene is TRBV7-9, the J gene TRBJ2-2; D remains ambiguous. The V gene lost 6 bases and the J gene lost 9 bases, with 14 bases spanning the gap. This CDR3 comprises 13 residues. The germline CDR1 and CDR2 sequences are SEHNR and FQNEAQ (reference sequence). The CDR3: CASRNGVLRELFF. CDR3 bases: TGTGCCAGCAGGAACGGCGTCCTCCGGGAGCTGTTTTTT.